Described below is a single T cell receptor (beta chain) sequence and its context. Its recognized antigen is unknown. Base qualities are missing; no much larger clone stands one base away. In light of the paper, this sample's time point label describes: baseline before first vaccination. The vaccinee samples were drawn from two UK trials, COV001 and COV002, one of which was a single-blind randomized controlled phase 2/3 trial testing AZD1222 (ChAdOx1 nCoV-19) in healthy adults. For TCRbeta chain sequencing, PBMC samples from trial participants were taken at day 0 and at day 28 after the second dose. The CDR3 regions of human TCRbeta chains were analyzed by immunosequencing. In the authors' own workflow: TCRs in the repertoires were matched against a reference library of SARS-CoV-2-specific TCRs that had been generated with the MIRA antigen-specificity platform. Breadth was defined as the fraction of unique TCRs that were SARS-CoV-2-associated. Depth was defined as the fraction of total T cells that were SARS-CoV-2-associated. Using the MIRA data, each spike-specific TCR was mapped to the spike region that the TCR reacts to and placed in a CD4 or CD8 class. Log10-transformed breadth and depth values were compared by one-way ANOVA with Sidak's multiple comparisons tests. TCRdb holds this immuneACCESS table with in-frame rearrangements only. Some clones are missing; in checked studies, unresolved V genes explain under half, and the rest has no known cause. V and J calls plus clone size are reproduced from that table; the DNA served to infer D and trimming. Recorded for this sample are about 110,000 clones; approximately 84% of them occurred a single time. The top ten clones comprise 9.4% of the sample.

This sample is drawn from a study of T cell responses to AZD1222 COVID-19 vaccine (dated by TCRdb to the early 2020s). As for the study more broadly: Because spike-specific TCR depth and breadth did not differ between the two schedules, AZD1222 recipients who got a second dose at roughly 4 weeks were pooled with those who got a second dose at roughly 12 weeks. A total of 230 or so trial participants underwent TCR sequencing, of whom 200 to 220 received two doses of AZD1222 and approximately 25 received two doses of the MenACWY control vaccine. Trial participants were enrolled into age subgroups of 18-55, 56-69 and 70-plus years, which contained approximately 150, 28 and 58 TCR-sequenced participants, respectively.

On the study overall, not on this receptor specifically: CD4 TCRs associated with the vaccine covered the entire spike protein, and the dominant responses were in regions 160-218 and 743-854. Reportedly, close to half of the unique spike-specific TCRs recognized epitopes lying outside the regions that are mutated in the B.1.351 and B.1.1.7 variants. After two AZD1222 doses, spike-specific TCR breadth and depth were significantly higher than at day 0 and than in MenACWY recipients. Participants were mostly white British and included more females than males, and it was suggested by the authors that clonal diversity may have been underestimated. Conclusions about previously exposed vaccinees are limited, since just a handful of AZD1222 recipients were seropositive for SARS-CoV-2 at baseline. In the small 56-69-year group, the increase in depth fell short of significance, most likely because of low power. Because no day 14 peak-response samples were available, repertoires were characterized only after the peak T cell response.

In the germline V gene (reference sequence), CDR1 corresponds to LNHNV and CDR2 to YYDKDF. V is reduced by 0 bases and J by 3 bases, leaving a spacing of 8 bases between them. From cysteine to phenylalanine, the CDR3 is 14 amino acids long. Only the CDR3 portion is preserved as DNA: 42 bases, with reading frame beginning at the first base. The sequence was obtained from an adult in good health. This chain is built from TRBV15 and TRBJ1-2; the D segment could be TRBD1, given 6 matching bases. The source material was peripheral blood, sampled on day 0 of AZD1222 vaccination. The bases read TGTGCCACCAGCAGAGAAGGGGGGGACTATGGCTACACCTTC. It codes for CATSREGGDYGYTF.